This T cell receptor (beta chain) is from a study of CD8 T cells in Susac syndrome (dated by TCRdb to between 2018 and 2020). General notes on the study: Of the Susac syndrome patients who were sequenced, over five had clinically active disease and about 8 were in clinical remission. At blood withdrawal, Susac syndrome patients were either therapy-naive, taking corticosteroids (in some cases with IVIg as well), or taking IVIg alone. The study used repertoire sequencing to test whether antigen drove CD8+ T cell activation and differentiation in Susac syndrome. Results the study describes overall, beyond this receptor: In the CD4+ T cell repertoire of Susac syndrome patients, clonal expansion was not detected. The study acknowledged that relatively few individuals were included in the TCR sequencing and HLA analysis.

Concerning this clonotype: The antigen this receptor binds is unknown. The record has no base qualities; no much larger clone is one base away.

RNA was extracted with the RNeasy kit and roughly 0.5 to 1 ug was reverse transcribed using random hexamers. The immunoSEQ multiplex PCR assay, covering 54 Vbeta and 13 Jbeta segments, was used to amplify TCR beta CDR3 regions. PCR amplification bias was corrected by using a synthetic template baseline for primer optimization and computational correction. Processing in the source paper ran as follows. Reads were assigned to V, D and J genes according to IMGT and analyzed in immunoSEQ Analyzer, with only productive sequences retained. Clonality was calculated as one minus the Shannon entropy normalized by log2 of the number of productive unique sequences. For each patient and control, public and private clones were evaluated among the 100 most prevalent clones. Clones were defined as Susac-specific if absent from the healthy and MS cohorts, from more than 900 published viral clones and from other ImmuneACCESS disease sequences. TCRdb cleaned the public reads at Q25 with fastp, built clones with MiXCR and kept in-frame beta chains. Every CDR3 protein is listed once, alongside the most common genes and DNA of its rows. These V and J calls rely on TCRdb rather than the paper's analysis. The sample has about 180,000 distinct CDR3 sequences on record, just under 95% of them singletons. Of the sample, approximately 0.099% falls within the top ten clones.

Peripheral blood CD8+ and CD4+ T cells from healthy donors, Susac syndrome patients and multiple sclerosis patients were profiled using high-throughput TCR beta sequencing. Susac syndrome patients met recently defined diagnostic criteria for definite or probable disease. Bulk CD8+ and CD4+ T cells were purified magnetically by negative isolation, whereas CD8+ TEMRA cells were enriched by FACS. Blood was collected in EDTA tubes and processed within 24 hours, with PBMCs isolated through density gradient centrifugation. PBMCs intended for TCR sequencing were cryopreserved in liquid nitrogen and were subsequently thawed in a 37 degrees C water bath. The sorted or isolated CD4+, CD8+ and CD8+ TEMRA cells had a purity of 90% or higher. CDR1 and CDR2, looked up from the germline V gene, are SQVTM and ANQGSEA. The CDR3 runs 14 amino acids, cysteine and phenylalanine included. Solely the CDR3 DNA is kept, with 42 bases framed from the first base. Relative to germline, V is missing 4 bases and J is missing 4 bases, with 6 bases of the junction outside any gene match.

The receptor chain draws on TRBV29-1 and TRBJ2-7, and TRBD1 matches 11 of the central bases. Sequencing was done on a sample of CD4+ T cells from PBMCs. This TCR was sampled from a human donor with Susac syndrome. The DNA sequence is as follows: TGCAGCGTTGTTTGGACAGGGGGCAAGTACGAGCAGTACTTC. It translates as CSVVWTGGKYEQYF.